This TCR beta chain was documented in a study of blood T cell repertoires in COVID-19. Study-wide background: PBMCs, B-cell-depleted T cells, or T cells were the source of the cDNA or gDNA that made up the material.

CDR1 is MDHEN and CDR2 is SYDVKM in the germline V gene. The V and J ends lost 5 bases and 3 bases, in that order; junction bases with no gene match: 9. The CDR3 totals 16 residues. Original analysis: Amplification from reference gene primers served as the basis for estimated nucleated cell counts. The table came from immunoSEQ multiplex PCR; TCRdb's copy has only in-frame clones and leaves some out. That table gives V, J and clone size, and the DNA gave D and trimming. The sample holds about 86,000 clones, 75% to 90% seen once. The chain carries TRBV28 and TRBJ1-1; the match to TRBD1 covers 10 bases. The sequenced sample consisted of peripheral blood. The receptor comes from a human donor in a cohort sampled during active COVID-19. The CDR3 here is CASSPDRGRTDTEAFF. CDR3 bases: TGTGCCAGCAGTCCTGACAGGGGGCGGACGGACACTGAAGCTTTCTTT. The whole variable domain, remainder taken from reference TRBV28 and TRBJ1-1, is DVKVTQSSRYLVKRTGEKVFLECVQDMDHENMFWYRQDPGLGLRLIYFSYDVKMKEKGDIPEGYSVSREKKERFSLILESASTNQTSMYLCASSPDRGRTDTEAFFGQGTRLTVV.